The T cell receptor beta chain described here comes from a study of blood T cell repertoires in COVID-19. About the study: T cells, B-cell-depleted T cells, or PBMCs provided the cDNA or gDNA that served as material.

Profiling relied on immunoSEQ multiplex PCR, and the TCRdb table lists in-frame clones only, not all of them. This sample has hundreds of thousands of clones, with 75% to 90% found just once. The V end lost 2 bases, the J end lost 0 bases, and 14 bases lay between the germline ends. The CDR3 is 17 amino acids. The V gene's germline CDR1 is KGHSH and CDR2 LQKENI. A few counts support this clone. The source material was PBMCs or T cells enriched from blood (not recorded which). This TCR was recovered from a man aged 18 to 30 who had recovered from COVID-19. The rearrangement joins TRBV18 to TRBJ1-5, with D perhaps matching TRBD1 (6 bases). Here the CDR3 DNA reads TGTGCCAGCTCACCATTCCAGGGGAGGGATAGCAATCAGCCCCAGCATTTT. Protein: CASSPFQGRDSNQPQHF.